What follows describes a single TCR beta chain. These data originate in a study of blood T cell repertoires in COVID-19. Study summary: Acute and convalescent COVID-19 samples came from the United States, Italy and Spain. Nucleic acid was either cDNA or gDNA, and it came from T cells, B-cell-depleted T cells, or PBMCs.

During active infection, Seattle patients enrolled and were then monitored through disease. V was clipped by 4 bases and J by 0 bases; unmatched bases: 17. This CDR3 has 20 amino acids. CDR1 and CDR2 from the germline V gene are MDHEN and SYDVKM. Here immunoSEQ multiplex PCR was the method, and the copy in TCRdb shows in-frame clones only, minus some. In the table there are 350,000 to 450,000 clones, about 91% of which are singletons. The V and J genes are TRBV28 and TRBJ2-3; 9 positions agree with TRBD1. The specimen sequenced was peripheral blood. The TCR originated in a middle-aged woman with COVID-19, enrolled during active disease. CDR3 in amino acids: CASSSALRDRDVLSTDTQYF. In DNA, the CDR3 is TGTGCCAGCAGTTCCGCTCTCCGGGACAGGGACGTCTTAAGCACAGATACGCAGTATTTT.